Following are 5 T cell receptor beta chains from one sample sequenced in a study of T cell changes during pregnancy in multiple sclerosis. TCRdb's copy holds only in-frame clones and misses some; the assay was immunoSEQ multiplex PCR. The sample lists tens of thousands of clones; roughly 90% were seen once. Sample: peripheral blood, taken in the first trimester of pregnancy. The origin of the receptors is a female donor in good health, enrolled as a control in a pregnancy study.

This chain uses TRBV11-3 with TRBJ2-7, with TRBD2 matching 13 bases. The V gene end was trimmed by 5 bases and the J gene end by 7 bases; junction bases not matched to a gene: 8. CDR3 size: 15 residues. The germline CDR1 and CDR2 sequences are SGHNT and YENEEA. CDR3 region: CASSNGLAGVGEQYF. DNA of the CDR3: TGTGCCAGCAGCAACGGACTAGCGGGAGTGGGAGAGCAGTACTTC. Looking up the rest from reference TRBV11-3 and TRBJ2-7 gives the full variable domain: EAGVVQSPRYKIIEKKQPVAFWCNPISGHNTLYWYLQNLGQGPELLIRYENEEAVDDSQLPKDRFSAERLKGVDSTLKIQPAELGDSAVYLCASSNGLAGVGEQYFGPGTRLTVT.

The V call is TRBV19, the J call TRBJ2-7; tentatively, D is TRBD1 (6 bases). The CDR3 totals 14 residues. Germline V gene lookup returns CDR1 LNHDA and CDR2 SQIVND (reference sequence). Trimming removed 6 bases at V and 1 base at J, with 13 bases between. The CDR3 protein is CASRGTHRSYEQYF. The CDR3, as DNA: TGTGCCAGTAGAGGGACACATCGGTCCTACGAGCAGTACTTC. Full variable domain (missing parts from reference TRBV19 and TRBJ2-7): DGGITQSPKYLFRKEGQNVTLSCEQNLNHDAMYWYRQDPGQGLRLIYYSQIVNDFQKGDIAEGYSVSREKKESFPLTVTSAQKNPTAFYLCASRGTHRSYEQYFGPGTRLTVT.

V usage is TRBV5-5 and J usage is TRBJ1-1; 7 positions agree with TRBD1. The V gene end was trimmed by 4 bases and the J gene end by 5 bases; junction bases not matched to a gene: 8. The CDR3 covers 14 residues. Germline V lookup: CDR1 SGHKS, CDR2 YYEKEE (reference sequence). CDR3 region: CASSLRQGRTEAFF. CDR3 sequence (DNA): TGTGCCAGCAGCCTAAGACAGGGTCGAACTGAAGCTTTCTTT.

The table lists this clone with a few counts. The chain joins TRBV19 to TRBJ1-1; a weak D match, TRBD1 (5 bases). The germline CDR1 and CDR2 sequences are LNHDA and SQIVND (reference sequence). The CDR3 covers 14 residues. V was pared by 4 bases and J by 6 bases, with 15 bases between. CDR3 bases: TGTGCCAGTAGTAGGGAGGGGTTGGGTGCTGAAGCTTTCTTT. Translating gives CASSREGLGAEAFF.

This clone was picked up one time. The chain uses TRBV6-1 and TRBJ1-2; no firm D call. Germline loops: CDR1 MNHNS, CDR2 SASEGT. Trimming stripped 5 bases from V and 5 bases from J, with 6 bases between. The CDR3 covers 11 residues. CDR3 bases: TGTGCCAGCAGTTGGGAGTATGGCTACACCTTC. This translates into CASSWEYGYTF.